This record concerns one TCR beta chain sequence. Libraries targeted TCR beta using 5' RACE with UMIs. With the 5' RACE reads reprocessed, TCRdb shows one record per CDR3 protein and no DNA. The data show several thousand distinct CDR3 sequences, and the top ten clones hold 20%. This CDR3 has 15 residues. Per germline, CDR1 MNHEY and CDR2 SVGEGT. The sample is drawn from a study of human CD8 memory T cell subsets. Sequencing was performed on CD8+ T cells from PBMCs. This chain links TRBV6-2 or TRBV6-3 with TRBJ2-6. The clonotype comes from a human donor in good health. The CDR3 protein is CASSYGLSGANVLTF.